One sample yielded the 27 T cell receptor beta chains listed below, sequenced in a study of shared clonotypes between healthy human individuals. Naivety among CD8 cells was defined by CD45RO negativity and positive CCR7 selection, thereby excluding terminally differentiated effector memory CD45RA+ cells. Produced via immunoSEQ multiplex PCR; TCRdb's table is partial and in-frame only. The table shows roughly 1,800,000 clones, with about 95% occurring only once. The material sequenced was naive CD8+ T cells sorted from blood. The receptors here all came from a man aged 18-30 years in good health.

V is TRBV10-3 and J is TRBJ2-7; D is unresolved. There are 15 residues in the CDR3. V was pared by 10 bases and J by 0 bases, with 19 bases between. CDR1 is ENHRY and CDR2 is SYGVKD in the germline V gene. The CDR3 protein is CATEDWTSSSYEQYF. In DNA form, the CDR3 reads TGTGCCACCGAAGATTGGACCTCCAGCTCCTACGAGCAGTACTTC.

This chain joins TRBV27 and TRBJ2-1; 9 bases align to TRBD2. V shed 0 bases, J shed 9 bases, and the junction held 9 bases outside the gene matches. Per germline, CDR1 MNHEY and CDR2 SMNVEV (reference sequence). The CDR3 is 16 amino acids. In nucleotides, the CDR3 is TGTGCCAGCAGTTTATCGTTGGGGACTAGCTATCTTGAGCAGTTCTTC. Amino acids: CASSLSLGTSYLEQFF.

V gene TRBV7-9 combines with J gene TRBJ2-2; possible D gene TRBD2, 5 bases. The germline gives CDR1 SEHNR, CDR2 FQNEAQ (reference sequence). V was cut by 1 base and J by 0 bases, with 12 bases left in between. The CDR3 is made up of 17 amino acids. For the CDR3, the DNA is TGTGCCAGCAGCTTAGGGTCCAGCGGAGCGAACACCGGGGAGCTGTTTTTT. It specifies CASSLGSSGANTGELFF.

The genes are TRBV28 and TRBJ2-3, with 7 bases matching TRBD1. The junction had 7 bases not matched to a gene; V was cut back by 5 bases and J by 2 bases. Looked up from germline, CDR1 is MDHEN and CDR2 is SYDVKM. The CDR3 runs 15 residues. CDR3 region: CASSVEGAYTDTQYF. The CDR3 DNA reads TGTGCCAGCAGTGTTGAGGGGGCCTACACAGATACGCAGTATTTT.

This rearrangement joins TRBV6-1 to TRBJ2-3; a possible D gene is TRBD1 (6 bases). The CDR3 covers 15 residues. Between the trimmed V and J ends, which lost 3 bases and 6 bases, there was a span of 16 bases. Per germline, CDR1 MNHNS and CDR2 SASEGT. CDR3 sequence reads: CASSDGQPFGDTQYF. The CDR3 nucleotides read TGTGCCAGCAGTGATGGACAGCCTTTTGGGGATACGCAGTATTTT.

In DNA, the CDR3 is TGTGCCAGCAGTCCCGCGACAGTCCAAGGAAACAATGAGCAGTTCTTC. This gives the protein CASSPATVQGNNEQFF. This chain uses TRBV27 with TRBJ2-1; TRBD1 is a possible D gene (5 bases). The V end was cut by 5 bases, the J end by 5 bases, with 19 bases between. The CDR3 is 16 residues long. Germline-derived CDR1 and CDR2 are MNHEY and SMNVEV (reference sequence).

The V and J genes are TRBV28 and TRBJ2-5; D possibly corresponds to TRBD2 (6 bases). Deletions cut 3 bases from V and 2 bases from J, with 13 bases between. The CDR3 loop spans 15 amino acids. Per germline, CDR1 MDHEN and CDR2 SYDVKM. Here the CDR3 DNA reads TGTGCCAGCAGTTTCCCGGGACTTCCACAAGAGACCCAGTACTTC. Its protein product is CASSFPGLPQETQYF.

The V gene is TRBV4-3, the J gene TRBJ2-2; no clear D gene. V gave up 0 bases and J gave up 6 bases, with 11 bases separating them. Germline V CDR1 and CDR2: LGHNA, YSLEER. The CDR3 covers 15 residues. The CDR3 DNA is TGCGCCAGCAGCCAAGAATTGGGTTTGGCCGGGGAGCTGTTTTTT. Translated: CASSQELGLAGELFF.

As to this clone: This same CDR3 is encoded by further DNA sequences in the sample. The chain is built from TRBV27 and TRBJ1-2; tentative D call: TRBD1 (5 bases). Trimming took 1 base from V and 6 from J, leaving 9 bases between them. The germline V gene has CDR1 MNHEY and CDR2 SMNVEV (reference sequence). CDR3 length: 13 amino acids. The CDR3 loop is CASSLLGGDGYTF. CDR3 DNA: TGTGCCAGCAGTTTATTGGGGGGGGATGGCTACACCTTC.

The chain combines TRBV5-1 with TRBJ2-3; TRBD2 is a possible D gene (5 bases). Germline V lookup: CDR1 SGHRS, CDR2 YFSETQ. The CDR3 length is 15 residues. Trimming stripped 3 bases from V and 1 base from J, with 12 bases between. CDR3 DNA: TGCGCCAGCAGCTCCGGACTTAGAGGCACAGATACGCAGTATTTT. It translates to CASSSGLRGTDTQYF.

The table lists this clone with a count of one. The chain links TRBV21-1 to TRBJ2-7; the listed D gene, TRBD1, was not tested against the DNA. TRBV21-1 is listed as a pseudogene. The length of the CDR3 is 15 residues. CDR3 loop: CASSKGEGQAYEQYF. Written as DNA, the CDR3 is TGTGCCAGCAGCAAAGGGGAGGGACAGGCCTACGAGCAGTACTTC.

The rearrangement joins TRBV2 to TRBJ2-3; 12 nucleotides agree with TRBD1. V lost 8 bases, J lost 4 bases, and 13 bases stayed unmatched. From germline, CDR1 is SNHLY and CDR2 FYNNEI. The CDR3 loop spans 17 amino acids. CDR3 sequence: CASAGPGQGAGADTQYF. The DNA for the CDR3 is TGTGCCAGCGCTGGACCGGGACAGGGGGCAGGGGCAGATACGCAGTATTTT.

This clone was seen just once. The chain couples TRBV27 to TRBJ2-1; 7 bases are shared with TRBD2. V shed 11 bases, J shed 7 bases, and the junction held 17 bases outside the gene matches. Germline values: CDR1 MNHEY, CDR2 SMNVEV (reference sequence). The CDR3 runs to 15 residues. CDR3 protein: CAAAEEVGTINEQFF. The CDR3 DNA follows: TGTGCCGCAGCAGAAGAAGTGGGGACTATTAATGAGCAGTTCTTC.

V and J are TRBV16 and TRBJ2-7; D is possibly TRBD2 (6 bases). The CDR3 loop spans 14 amino acids. CDR1 KGHSY and CDR2 FQNENV come from the germline V gene. V lost 3 bases and J lost 3, with 12 bases in between. CDR3 sequence (DNA): TGTGCCAGCAGCCACTTCGGGGAGGTCTACGAGCAGTACTTC. It translates to CASSHFGEVYEQYF.

This clone was observed a single time. The chain has TRBV5-4 and TRBJ2-2; D is unclear. Germline assignment: CDR1 SGHNT and CDR2 YYREEE (reference sequence). V shed 4 bases and J shed 6 bases, with 7 bases lying between them. The CDR3 totals 12 residues. Here the CDR3 reads CASSAEAGELFF. CDR3 nucleotide sequence: TGTGCCAGCAGCGCTGAGGCCGGGGAGCTGTTTTTT. Supplemented by reference TRBV5-4 and TRBJ2-2, the full variable domain reads ETGVTQSPTHLIKTRGQQVTLRCSSQSGHNTVSWYQQALGQGPQFIFQYYREEENGRGNFPPRFSGLQFPNYSSELNVNALELDDSALYLCASSAEAGELFFGEGSRLTVL.

The rearrangement uses TRBV6-5 and TRBJ2-1; 8 nucleotides align to TRBD2. Germline V gene lookup returns CDR1 MNHEY and CDR2 SVGAGI. With V trimmed by 6 bases and J by 4 bases, 8 bases remained unmatched. The CDR3 has 15 amino acids. CDR3 region: CASRSRGGRYNEQFF. In DNA, the CDR3 is TGTGCCAGCAGATCCCGGGGGGGGCGGTACAATGAGCAGTTCTTC.

This chain connects TRBV29-1 to TRBJ2-7; D is uncertain. V lost 2 bases and J 0 bases, leaving 14 bases between the germline ends. Germline-derived CDR1 and CDR2 are SQVTM and ANQGSEA. The CDR3 is 15 amino acids. CDR3 DNA: TGCAGCGTTGAAACGCCGGGCTCGAACTCCTACGAGCAGTACTTC. Amino acid sequence: CSVETPGSNSYEQYF.

V is TRBV4-3 and J is TRBJ1-4; D perhaps matches TRBD1 (6 bases). Deletions cut 0 bases from V and 5 bases from J, with 16 bases between. Germline V gene data show CDR1 as LGHNA and CDR2 as YSLEER. CDR3 size: 17 residues. The CDR3 here is CASSQDRGRIGNEKLFF. Here the CDR3 DNA reads TGCGCCAGCAGCCAAGATCGGGGGCGCATAGGGAATGAAAAACTGTTTTTT.

This sequence joins TRBV4-1 and TRBJ2-7, with TRBD1 matching over 10 bases. Germline-derived CDR1 and CDR2 are MGHRA and YSYEKL. CDR3 length equals 13 residues. Trimming took 5 bases from V and 5 from J; bases not matched to a gene: 3. CDR3 sequence: CASSGTGVDEQYF. The CDR3 DNA is TGCGCCAGCAGCGGGACAGGGGTTGACGAGCAGTACTTC.

The chain uses TRBV20-1 and TRBJ2-7; D ambiguous. This CDR3 comprises 11 residues. With 0 bases removed from V and 6 bases from J, the gap between germline ends came to 6 bases. From germline, CDR1 is DFQATT and CDR2 SNEGSKA (reference sequence). DNA of the CDR3: TGCAGTGCTAGAGAGTCCGGCGAGCAGTACTTC. Translated: CSARESGEQYF.

The chain employs TRBV5-4 and TRBJ2-3, with 10 bases identical to TRBD2. V lost 3 bases, J lost 3 bases, and 4 bases stayed unmatched. Germline V gives CDR1 SGHNT, CDR2 YYREEE (reference sequence). The CDR3 contains 15 residues. The CDR3 bases are TGTGCCAGCAGCTATAGCGGGGGGATTACAGATACGCAGTATTTT. Translation: CASSYSGGITDTQYF.

The chain couples TRBV4-3 to TRBJ2-3; a possible D gene is TRBD1 (5 bases). The CDR3 is made up of 15 amino acids. The ends were cut back, 0 bases at V and 2 bases at J, with 9 bases in the middle. Germline V gene sequence: CDR1 LGHNA, CDR2 YSLEER. The CDR3 region has the DNA TGCGCCAGCAGCCAAGATTACAGGTTCACAGATACGCAGTATTTT. Translating gives CASSQDYRFTDTQYF.

The rearrangement joins TRBV30 to TRBJ1-2, with D possibly being TRBD1 (5 bases). This CDR3 comprises 13 residues. Between the trimmed V and J ends, which lost 0 bases and 4 bases, there was a span of 9 bases. Germline V gene data show CDR1 as GTSNPN and CDR2 as SVGIG (reference sequence). Here the CDR3 reads CAWSVDGTYGYTF. CDR3 coding DNA: TGTGCCTGGAGTGTGGACGGGACCTATGGCTACACCTTC.

The rearrangement uses TRBV7-2 and TRBJ2-1; 9 bases fit TRBD2. The CDR3 extends over 15 amino acids. Germline assignment: CDR1 SGHTA and CDR2 FQGNSA. V shed 4 bases, J shed 6 bases, and the junction held 7 bases outside the gene matches. Written as DNA, the CDR3 is TGTGCCAGCAGCTCCTACATAGCGGGAGTCAATGAGCAGTTCTTC. This translates into CASSSYIAGVNEQFF.

The chain uses TRBV19 and TRBJ2-3, with D tentatively TRBD1 (6 bases). This CDR3 is built from 17 residues. V dropped 5 bases and J dropped 2 bases, with 20 bases sitting between them. From germline, CDR1 is LNHDA and CDR2 SQIVND (reference sequence). The CDR3 loop is CASSPHGPGQLTDTQYF. CDR3 nucleotides: TGTGCCAGTAGTCCCCACGGCCCGGGACAACTCACAGATACGCAGTATTTT.

The J gene is TRBJ1-3, the V gene TRBV21-1; the D call TRBD1 from the table was never checked on the DNA. TRBV21-1 is a documented pseudogene. The CDR3 has 10 residues. The DNA for the CDR3 is TGTGCCAGTTCCCCACAGACCATATATTTT. It codes for CASSPQTIYF.

The chain has TRBV14 and TRBJ1-4; D remains unclear. The CDR3 is 14 amino acids. Germline lookup yields CDR1 SGHDN and CDR2 FVKESK. Trimming cost V 5 bases and J 7 bases, with 14 bases left between them. CDR3 protein: CASSLTGNGEKLFF. The CDR3 bases are TGTGCCAGCAGCTTGACCGGAAACGGTGAAAAACTGTTTTTT.